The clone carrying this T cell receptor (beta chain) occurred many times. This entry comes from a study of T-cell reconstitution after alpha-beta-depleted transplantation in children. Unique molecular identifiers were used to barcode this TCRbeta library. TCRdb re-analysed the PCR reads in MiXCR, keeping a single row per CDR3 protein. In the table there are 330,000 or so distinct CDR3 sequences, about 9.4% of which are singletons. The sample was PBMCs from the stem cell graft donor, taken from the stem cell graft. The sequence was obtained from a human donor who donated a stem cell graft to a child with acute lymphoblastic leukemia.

The CDR3 DNA sequence: TGTGCCAGCAGTCGGGACAGGGGAGGATCACCCCTCCACTTT. Residues: CASSRDRGGSPLHF. The gene calls are TRBV28 and TRBJ1-6; 10 bases map to TRBD1. Unmatched junction bases numbered 5, after V lost 5 bases and J lost 10 bases. This CDR3 has 14 residues. The germline CDR1 and CDR2 sequences are MDHEN and SYDVKM.